The table lists the clone carrying this T cell receptor (beta chain) with a few counts. The antigen is unknown. This sample stems from a study of blood T cells in healthy people across ages. The second PCR ran about 6 to 12 cycles with a sample-barcoded 5' primer and J-beta primers. MiXCR, run by TCRdb on the 5' RACE reads, gives a single entry per CDR3 protein. The data show approximately 1.5 million distinct CDR3 sequences, with roughly 30% seen just once and around 11% held by the top ten. The germline gives CDR1 SQVTM, CDR2 ANQGSEA. Trimming pared 0 bases from V and 7 bases from J, leaving 16 bases between. This CDR3 has 15 residues. Study results and limitations: Diversity was higher, and naive CD4+ cells more numerous, in long-lived donors than in aged donors. Not knowing donor CMV status may have confounded expanded clonotype changes.

The sample, about 9.2 milliliters of peripheral blood, was drawn from each donor. The sequence was collected from a woman aged 30 to 39 in good health. Sequenced input: blood. The chain links TRBV29-1 to TRBJ2-1, with D possibly being TRBD2 (5 bases). CDR3 DNA: TGCAGCGTTGAAGATGGGCTAGCCGGTGGGAATGAGCAGTTCTTC. This encodes CSVEDGLAGGNEQFF.